This TCR beta chain was found in a study of early stage breast cancer tumors. General study points: In most of the 16 patients, blood comparison separated tumor from normal breast. Most shared enriched TCRB sequences were commonly generated ones. Compared with adjacent normal breast, tumors showed approximately 2.5-fold denser, more clonal T cells.

Data came from immunoSEQ multiplex PCR; TCRdb stores just in-frame clones and leaves some out. The sample contains 30,000 or so clones, 72% of which appear only once. CDR3 length equals 17 residues. Germline V gene data show CDR1 as SGHAT and CDR2 as FQNNGV. V lost 0 bases to trimming and J lost 0 bases, with 12 bases between them. This clone was observed a single time. Its antigen is still unknown. This TCR derives from a person in their fifties or sixties with breast cancer. Sequencing was performed on blood. The chain carries TRBV11-2 and TRBJ1-3; no clear D gene. The CDR3 region is CASSLDLNTFSGNTIYF. The DNA for the CDR3 is TGTGCCAGCAGCTTAGATTTGAACACTTTCTCTGGAAACACCATATATTTT.